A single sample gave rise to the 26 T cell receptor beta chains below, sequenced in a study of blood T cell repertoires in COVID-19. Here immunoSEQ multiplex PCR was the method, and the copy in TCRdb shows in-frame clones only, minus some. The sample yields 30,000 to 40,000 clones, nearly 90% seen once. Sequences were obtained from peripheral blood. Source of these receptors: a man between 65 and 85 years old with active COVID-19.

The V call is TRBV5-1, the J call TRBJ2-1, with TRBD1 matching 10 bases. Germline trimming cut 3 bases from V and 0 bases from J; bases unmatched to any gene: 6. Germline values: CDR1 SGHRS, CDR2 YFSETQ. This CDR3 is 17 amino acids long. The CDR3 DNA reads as TGCGCCAGCAGCTCGCCCCGGACAGGGGGCTCCTACAATGAGCAGTTCTTC. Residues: CASSSPRTGGSYNEQFF.

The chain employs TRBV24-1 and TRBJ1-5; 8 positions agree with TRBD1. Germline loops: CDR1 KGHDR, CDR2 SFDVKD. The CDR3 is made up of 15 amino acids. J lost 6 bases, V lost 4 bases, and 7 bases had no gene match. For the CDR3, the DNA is TGTGCCACCAGTGACCCAGGACAGGGCGGTCAGCCCCAGCATTTT. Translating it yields CATSDPGQGGQPQHF.

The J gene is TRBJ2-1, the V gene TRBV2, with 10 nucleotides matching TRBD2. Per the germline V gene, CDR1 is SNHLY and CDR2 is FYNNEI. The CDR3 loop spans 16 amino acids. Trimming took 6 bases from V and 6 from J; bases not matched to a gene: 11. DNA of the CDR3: TGTGCCAGCAGAGGGTACTCTAGCGGGAGTTCCAATGAGCAGTTCTTC. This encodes CASRGYSSGSSNEQFF.

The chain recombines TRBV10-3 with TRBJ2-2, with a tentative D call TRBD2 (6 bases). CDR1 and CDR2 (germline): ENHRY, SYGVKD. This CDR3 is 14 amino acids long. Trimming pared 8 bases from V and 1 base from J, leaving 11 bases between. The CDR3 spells CAIGGTVNTGELFF. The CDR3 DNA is TGTGCCATCGGAGGGACGGTGAACACCGGGGAGCTGTTTTTT.

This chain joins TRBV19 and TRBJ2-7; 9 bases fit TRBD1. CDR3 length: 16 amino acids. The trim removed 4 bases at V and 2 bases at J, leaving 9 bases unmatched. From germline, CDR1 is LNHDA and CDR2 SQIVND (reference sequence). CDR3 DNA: TGTGCCAGTAGTAGGGTCCCGGGACAGGGAGCCTACGAGCAGTACTTC. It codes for CASSRVPGQGAYEQYF. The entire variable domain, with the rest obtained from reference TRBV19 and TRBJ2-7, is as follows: DGGITQSPKYLFRKEGQNVTLSCEQNLNHDAMYWYRQDPGQGLRLIYYSQIVNDFQKGDIAEGYSVSREKKESFPLTVTSAQKNPTAFYLCASSRVPGQGAYEQYFGPGTRLTVT.

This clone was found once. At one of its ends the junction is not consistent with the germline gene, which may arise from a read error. This CDR3 reads CVSIFRTSGRWDNEQFF. The CDR3 DNA reads as TGTGTCAGCATTTTCCGGACTAGCGGGAGGTGGGACAATGAGCAGTTCTTC. The gene calls are TRBV5-6 and TRBJ2-1; 14 bases are shared with TRBD2. The CDR3 length is 17 residues. Germline V gene lookup returns CDR1 SGHDT and CDR2 YYEEEE.

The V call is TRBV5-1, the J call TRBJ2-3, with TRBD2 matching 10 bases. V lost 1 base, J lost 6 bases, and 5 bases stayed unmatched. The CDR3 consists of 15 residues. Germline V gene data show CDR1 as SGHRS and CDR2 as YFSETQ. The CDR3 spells CASSLQRGGRDTQYF. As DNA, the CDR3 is TGCGCCAGCAGCTTGCAGCGGGGGGGCCGCGATACGCAGTATTTT.

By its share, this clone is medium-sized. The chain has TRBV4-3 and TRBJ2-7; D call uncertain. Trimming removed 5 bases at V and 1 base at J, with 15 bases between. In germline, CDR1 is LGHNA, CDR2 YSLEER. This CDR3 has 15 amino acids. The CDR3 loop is CASSAVFAESYEQYF. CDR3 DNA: TGCGCCAGCAGCGCTGTCTTTGCGGAATCCTACGAGCAGTACTTC.

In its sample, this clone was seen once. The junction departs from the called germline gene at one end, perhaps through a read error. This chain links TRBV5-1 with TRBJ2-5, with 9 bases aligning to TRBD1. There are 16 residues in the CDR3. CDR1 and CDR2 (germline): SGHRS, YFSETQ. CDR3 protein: CASRLGTGIFQETQYF. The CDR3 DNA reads TGCGCCAGCAGATTGGGGACAGGGATATTCCAAGAGACCCAGTACTTC.

CDR3 sequence reads: CASSIQGMNTGELFF. CDR3 in DNA: TGTGCCAGCAGTATACAGGGGATGAACACCGGGGAGCTGTTTTTT. The V and J genes are TRBV28 and TRBJ2-2; 7 bases align to TRBD1. CDR1 is MDHEN, CDR2 SYDVKM, per germline. With 5 bases clipped from V and 1 base from J, the junction kept 4 bases outside the gene matches. The CDR3 is 15 amino acids.

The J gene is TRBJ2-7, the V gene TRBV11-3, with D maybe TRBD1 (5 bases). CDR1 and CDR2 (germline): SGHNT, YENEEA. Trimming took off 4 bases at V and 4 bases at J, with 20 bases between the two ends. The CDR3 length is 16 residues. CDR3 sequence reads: CASSSLGAVRRYEQYF. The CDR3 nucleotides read TGTGCCAGCAGCTCCCTAGGGGCAGTTCGGAGATACGAGCAGTACTTC.

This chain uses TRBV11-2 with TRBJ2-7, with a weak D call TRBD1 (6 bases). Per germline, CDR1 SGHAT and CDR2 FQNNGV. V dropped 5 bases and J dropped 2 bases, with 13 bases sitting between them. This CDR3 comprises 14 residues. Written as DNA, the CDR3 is TGTGCCAGCAGCCCCCAACAGGGCCCCTACGAGCAGTACTTC. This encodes CASSPQQGPYEQYF.

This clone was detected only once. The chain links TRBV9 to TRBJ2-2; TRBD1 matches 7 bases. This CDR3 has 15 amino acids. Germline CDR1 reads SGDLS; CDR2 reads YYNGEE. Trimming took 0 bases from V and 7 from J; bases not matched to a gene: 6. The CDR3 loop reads CASSVEGRGFGELFF. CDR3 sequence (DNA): TGTGCCAGCAGCGTAGAGGGCAGGGGGTTCGGGGAGCTGTTTTTT.

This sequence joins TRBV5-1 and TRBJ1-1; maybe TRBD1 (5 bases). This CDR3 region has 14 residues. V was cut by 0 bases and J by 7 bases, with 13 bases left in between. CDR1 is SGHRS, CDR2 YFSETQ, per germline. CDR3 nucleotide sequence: TGCGCCAGCAGCTTGGCCCTTGGGGGGAATGAAGCTTTCTTT. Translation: CASSLALGGNEAFF.

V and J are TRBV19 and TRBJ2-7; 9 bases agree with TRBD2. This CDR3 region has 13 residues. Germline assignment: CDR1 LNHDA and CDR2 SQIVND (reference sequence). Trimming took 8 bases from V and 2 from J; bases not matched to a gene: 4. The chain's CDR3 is CASGSGGPYEQYF. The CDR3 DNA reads TGTGCCAGTGGGAGCGGGGGGCCCTACGAGCAGTACTTC.

CDR3 sequence: CASSAPGQGGNTIYF. In DNA, the CDR3 is TGTGCCAGCAGCGCCCCTGGACAGGGCGGAAACACCATATATTTT. V gene TRBV9 combines with J gene TRBJ1-3, with 8 positions matching TRBD1. Germline assignment: CDR1 SGDLS and CDR2 YYNGEE. Unmatched junction bases numbered 6, after V lost 3 bases and J lost 4 bases. CDR3 length: 15 amino acids.

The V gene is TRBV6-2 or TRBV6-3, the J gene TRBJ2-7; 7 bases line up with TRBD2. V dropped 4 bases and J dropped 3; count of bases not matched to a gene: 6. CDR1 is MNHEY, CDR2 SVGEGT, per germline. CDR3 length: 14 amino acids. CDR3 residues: CASSWGLNVYEQYF. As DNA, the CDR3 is TGTGCCAGCAGTTGGGGACTAAACGTCTACGAGCAGTACTTC.

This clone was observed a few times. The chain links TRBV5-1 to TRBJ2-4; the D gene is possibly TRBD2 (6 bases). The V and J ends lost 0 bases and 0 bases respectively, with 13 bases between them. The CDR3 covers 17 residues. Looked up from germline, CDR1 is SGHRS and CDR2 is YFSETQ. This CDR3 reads CASSLVTGGVAKNIQYF. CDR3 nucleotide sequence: TGCGCCAGCAGCTTGGTCACGGGCGGGGTAGCCAAAAACATTCAGTACTTC. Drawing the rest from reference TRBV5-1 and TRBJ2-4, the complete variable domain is KAGVTQTPRYLIKTRGQQVTLSCSPISGHRSVSWYQQTPGQGLQFLFEYFSETQRNKGNFPGRFSGRQFSNSRSEMNVSTLELGDSALYLCASSLVTGGVAKNIQYFGAGTRLSVL.

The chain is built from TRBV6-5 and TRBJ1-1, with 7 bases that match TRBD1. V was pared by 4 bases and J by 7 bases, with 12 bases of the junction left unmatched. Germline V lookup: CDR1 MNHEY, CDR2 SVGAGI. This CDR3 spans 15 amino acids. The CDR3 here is CASSSPPGQANEAFF. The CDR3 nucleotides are TGTGCCAGCAGTTCCCCCCCCGGACAGGCCAATGAAGCTTTCTTT.

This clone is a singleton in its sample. Here the CDR3 DNA reads TGTGCCAGCAGCCAAGAATCGGAGAAAGAGACCCAGTACTTC. Amino acid sequence: CASSQESEKETQYF. The chain recombines TRBV4-2 with TRBJ2-5; D not certain. Germline V gene lookup returns CDR1 LGHNA and CDR2 YNFKEQ. This CDR3 spans 14 amino acids. Trimming pared 0 bases from V and 3 bases from J, leaving 8 bases between.

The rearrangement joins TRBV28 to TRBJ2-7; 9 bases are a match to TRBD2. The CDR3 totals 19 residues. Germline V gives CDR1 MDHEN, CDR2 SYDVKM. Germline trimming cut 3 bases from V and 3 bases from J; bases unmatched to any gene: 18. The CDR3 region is CASSFGSGRFSGSIYEQYF. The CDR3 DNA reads TGTGCCAGCAGTTTTGGTTCGGGGAGATTTAGCGGGAGCATCTACGAGCAGTACTTC.

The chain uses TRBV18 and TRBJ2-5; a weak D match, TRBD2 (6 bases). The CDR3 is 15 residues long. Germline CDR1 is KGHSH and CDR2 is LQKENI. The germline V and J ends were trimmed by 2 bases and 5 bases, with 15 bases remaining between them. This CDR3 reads CASSPMVAEGETQYF. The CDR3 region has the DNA TGTGCCAGCTCACCAATGGTAGCGGAGGGGGAGACCCAGTACTTC.

CDR3 residues: CASSSGDLTDTQYF. As DNA, the CDR3 is TGTGCCAGCAGCTCGGGGGACCTCACAGATACGCAGTATTTT. This chain joins TRBV7-2 and TRBJ2-3, with a tentative D call TRBD2 (6 bases). V was trimmed by 4 bases and J by 2 bases, leaving 10 bases between them. The CDR3 is 14 residues long. Per germline, CDR1 SGHTA and CDR2 FQGNSA.

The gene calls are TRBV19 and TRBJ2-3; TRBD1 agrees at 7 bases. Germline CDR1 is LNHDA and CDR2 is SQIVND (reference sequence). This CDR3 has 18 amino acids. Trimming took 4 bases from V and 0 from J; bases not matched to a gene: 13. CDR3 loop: CASSTHRGGLRSTDTQYF. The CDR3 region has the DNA TGTGCCAGTAGTACCCACAGAGGGGGCCTGAGAAGCACAGATACGCAGTATTTT.

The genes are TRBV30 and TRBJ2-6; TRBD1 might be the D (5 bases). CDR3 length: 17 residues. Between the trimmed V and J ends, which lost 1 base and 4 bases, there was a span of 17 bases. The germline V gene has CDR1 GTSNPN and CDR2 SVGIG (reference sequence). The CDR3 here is CAWSGQGAPGGANVLTF. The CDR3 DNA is TGTGCCTGGAGTGGGCAGGGCGCGCCTGGGGGGGCCAACGTCCTGACTTTC. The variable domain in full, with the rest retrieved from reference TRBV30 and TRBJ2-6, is SQTIHQWPATLVQPVGSPLSLECTVEGTSNPNLYWYRQAAGRGLQLLFYSVGIGQISSEVPQNLSASRPQDRQFILSSKKLLLSDSGFYLCAWSGQGAPGGANVLTFGAGSRLTVL.

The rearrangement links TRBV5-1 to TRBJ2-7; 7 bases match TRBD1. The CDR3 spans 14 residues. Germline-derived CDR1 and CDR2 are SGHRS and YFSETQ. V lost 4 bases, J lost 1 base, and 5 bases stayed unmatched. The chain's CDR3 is CASSLEGASYEQYF. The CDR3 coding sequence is TGCGCCAGCAGCCTCGAGGGGGCGTCCTACGAGCAGTACTTC.